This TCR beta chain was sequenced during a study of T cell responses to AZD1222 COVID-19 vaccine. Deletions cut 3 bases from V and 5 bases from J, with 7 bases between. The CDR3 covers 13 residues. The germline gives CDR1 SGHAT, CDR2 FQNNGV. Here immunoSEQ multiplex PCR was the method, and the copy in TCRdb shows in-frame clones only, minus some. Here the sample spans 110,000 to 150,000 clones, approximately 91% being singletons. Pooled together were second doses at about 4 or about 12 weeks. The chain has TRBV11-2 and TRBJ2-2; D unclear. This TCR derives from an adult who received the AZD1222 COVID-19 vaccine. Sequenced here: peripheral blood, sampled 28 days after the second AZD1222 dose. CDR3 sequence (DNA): TGTGCCAGCAGCTTCGGACCGACCGGGGAGCTGTTTTTT. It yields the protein CASSFGPTGELFF. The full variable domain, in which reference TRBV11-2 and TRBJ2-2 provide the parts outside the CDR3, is EAGVAQSPRYKIIEKRQSVAFWCNPISGHATLYWYQQILGQGPKLLIQFQNNGVVDDSQLPKDRFSAERLKGVDSTLKIQPAKLEDSAVYLCASSFGPTGELFFGEGSRLTVL.